One and the same sample provided the 10 T cell receptor beta chains below, sequenced in a study of Ad26.COV2.S vaccination and SARS-CoV-2 variants. This sample's treatment: 15 to 20 received Ad26.COV2.S at low or high dose, single or two shots; a few received placebo; per-sample allocation not given. Day 63 following the first vaccine or placebo injection was when the samples were taken. Profiled with immunoSEQ multiplex PCR; TCRdb holds only in-frame clones, not every one. The sample has 350,000 to 400,000 clones, about 88% seen once. Material: peripheral blood, obtained in a trial of Ad26.COV2.S vaccine versus placebo. The receptors originated from a person aged 18-60 years who received the Ad26.COV2.S COVID-19 vaccine or a placebo.

The rearrangement uses TRBV9 and TRBJ1-5; no reliable D call. V shed 2 bases and J shed 3 bases, with 9 bases lying between them. The CDR3 is 14 amino acids. Germline V gene sequence: CDR1 SGDLS, CDR2 YYNGEE. The CDR3 sequence: CASSVGLTNQPQHF. The CDR3 bases are TGTGCCAGCAGCGTGGGTCTGACCAATCAGCCCCAGCATTTT. The full variable domain, completed using reference TRBV9 and TRBJ1-5, is DSGVTQTPKHLITATGQRVTLRCSPRSGDLSVYWYQQSLDQGLQFLIQYYNGEERAKGNILERFSAQQFPDLHSELNLSSLELGDSALYFCASSVGLTNQPQHFGDGTRLSIL.

V is TRBV14 and J is TRBJ1-2, with D unresolved. The CDR3 is 15 residues long. CDR1 and CDR2 from the germline V gene are SGHDN and FVKESK. V lost 4 bases to trimming and J lost 2 bases, with 14 bases between them. The DNA of the CDR3 is TGTGCCAGCAGCCCAACTAAGGGCAGCAACTATGGCTACACCTTC. As protein: CASSPTKGSNYGYTF.

This clone was recorded once. V and J are TRBV4-3 and TRBJ2-7; D may be TRBD2 (6 bases). CDR3 size: 12 residues. V lost 1 base, J lost 5 bases, and 6 bases lay in between. Germline loops: CDR1 LGHNA, CDR2 YSLEER. DNA for the CDR3: TGCGCCAGCAGCCAAGCGGGGGACGAGCAGTACTTC. Translating gives CASSQAGDEQYF.

The CDR3 protein is CASSTGLLAGGVLNEQFF. The CDR3, as DNA: TGTGCCAGCAGCACAGGCCTTCTAGCGGGGGGGGTTCTCAATGAGCAGTTCTTC. The chain links TRBV7-2 to TRBJ2-1; 12 bases map to TRBD2. V gave up 5 bases and J gave up 6 bases; unmatched junction bases: 14. Germline V gives CDR1 SGHTA, CDR2 FQGNSA. The CDR3 totals 18 residues.

The rearrangement links TRBV7-9 to TRBJ1-1; D gene ambiguous. Trimming took off 0 bases at V and 5 bases at J, with 13 bases between the two ends. The CDR3 is 15 residues long. Germline V gene sequence: CDR1 SEHNR, CDR2 FQNEAQ (reference sequence). CDR3 DNA sequence: TGTGCCAGCAGCTTAGCCTACAGTCTGGGGACTGAAGCTTTCTTT. Translation: CASSLAYSLGTEAFF.

Details on this clone: Other DNA sequences from this sample encode an identical CDR3 as well. CDR3 loop: CASSSDRDTEAFF. The CDR3 DNA is TGTGCCAGCAGCTCAGACAGAGACACTGAAGCTTTCTTT. The V gene is TRBV7-8, the J gene TRBJ1-1; D perhaps matches TRBD1 (5 bases). CDR3 size: 13 residues. Germline lookup yields CDR1 SGHVS and CDR2 FQNEAQ. V was cut by 4 bases and J by 3 bases, with 9 bases left in between.

The rearrangement links TRBV5-8 to TRBJ2-7, with 10 bases matching TRBD1. J lost 3 bases, V lost 3 bases, and 3 bases had no gene match. CDR3 length: 14 amino acids. The germline CDR1 and CDR2 sequences are SGHTS and YDEGEE. The CDR3 bases are TGTGCCAGCAGCTCCCGGGACAGGGGCTACGAGCAGTACTTC. Its protein is CASSSRDRGYEQYF.

This clone was counted a few times. The gene calls are TRBV2 and TRBJ1-5; D remains ambiguous. Trimming took 6 bases from V and 0 from J, leaving 9 bases between them. Germline CDR1 SNHLY, CDR2 FYNNEI. This CDR3 has 14 residues. The CDR3 here is CASREVYSNQPQHF. Here the CDR3 DNA reads TGTGCCAGCAGGGAGGTCTATAGCAATCAGCCCCAGCATTTT.

The chain carries TRBV12-2 and TRBJ2-1; TRBD2 reflects the table's D call only, with no check against the DNA. TRBV12-2 is a documented pseudogene. This CDR3 region has 12 residues. The CDR3 DNA is TGTGCAAGTCGCCCAAGCCACAATGAGCAGTTCTTC. Protein sequence: CASRPSHNEQFF.

V gene TRBV5-1 combines with J gene TRBJ2-2, with TRBD2 matching over 11 bases. From germline, CDR1 is SGHRS and CDR2 YFSETQ. This CDR3 spans 15 amino acids. J gave up 1 base and V 6 bases, and 2 bases lay outside the gene matches. CDR3 amino acids: CASTGLAENTGELFF. CDR3 nucleotides: TGCGCCAGCACGGGACTAGCGGAGAACACCGGGGAGCTGTTTTTT.